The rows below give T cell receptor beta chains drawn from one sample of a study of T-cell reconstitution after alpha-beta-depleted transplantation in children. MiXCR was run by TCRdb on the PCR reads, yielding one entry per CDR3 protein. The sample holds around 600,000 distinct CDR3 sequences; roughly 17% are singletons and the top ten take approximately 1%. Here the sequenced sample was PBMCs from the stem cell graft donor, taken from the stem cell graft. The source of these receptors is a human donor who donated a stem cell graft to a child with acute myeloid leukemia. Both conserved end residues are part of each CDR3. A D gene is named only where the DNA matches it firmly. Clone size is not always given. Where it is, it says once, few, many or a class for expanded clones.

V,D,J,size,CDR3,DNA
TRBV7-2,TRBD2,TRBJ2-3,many,CASSSGLAGASSDF,TGTGCCAGCAGCTCCGGACTAGCGGGGGCCTCGTCGGATTTT
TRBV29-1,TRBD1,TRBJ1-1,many,CSDLRRGPTEAFF,TGCAGCGACCTTCGCAGGGGGCCCACTGAAGCTTTCTTT
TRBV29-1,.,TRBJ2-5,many,CSVADSQETQYF,TGCAGCGTTGCCGACAGCCAAGAGACCCAGTACTTC
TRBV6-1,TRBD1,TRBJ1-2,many,CASRIRGLSYGYTF,TGTGCCAGCAGGATCAGGGGGCTCTCATATGGCTACACCTTC
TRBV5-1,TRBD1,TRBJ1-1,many,CASSSWTGMDTEAFF,TGCGCCAGCAGCTCGTGGACAGGGATGGACACTGAAGCTTTCTTT
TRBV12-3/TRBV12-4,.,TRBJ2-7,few,CASSPKGGALMLWYEQYF,TGTGCCAGCAGCCCCAAGGGTGGTGCCCTAATGCTTTGGTACGAGCAGTACTTC
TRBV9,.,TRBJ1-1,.,CASTRGGTNTEAFF,TGTGCCAGCACCCGGGGGGGGACGAACACTGAAGCTTTCTTT
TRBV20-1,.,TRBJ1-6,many,CSARGWSSYNSPLHF,TGCAGTGCTAGAGGCTGGAGCTCCTATAATTCACCCCTCCACTTT
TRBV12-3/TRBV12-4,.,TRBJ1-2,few,CASTQGPVEGYTF,TGTGCCAGCACCCAGGGACCCGTGGAAGGCTACACCTTC
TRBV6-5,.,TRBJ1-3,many,CASRGAVNSGNTIYF,TGTGCCAGCAGGGGCGCGGTAAACTCTGGAAACACCATATATTTT
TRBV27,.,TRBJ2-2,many,CASSLVRGGPLNTGELFF,TGTGCCAGCAGTTTAGTGAGGGGGGGTCCCCTAAACACCGGGGAGCTGTTTTTT
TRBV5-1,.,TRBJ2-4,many,CASSGGETGQYF,TGCGCCAGCAGCGGGGGGGAGACAGGCCAGTACTTC
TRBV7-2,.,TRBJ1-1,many,CASSSGGFANTEAFF,TGTGCCAGCAGCTCCGGCGGGTTCGCGAACACTGAAGCTTTCTTT
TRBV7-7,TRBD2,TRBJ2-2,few,CASSGASGTNTGELFF,TGTGCCAGCAGCGGGGCCAGCGGGACTAACACCGGGGAGCTGTTTTTT
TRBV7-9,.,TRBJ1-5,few,CASSLEFQPQHF,TGTGCCAGCAGCTTAGAATTCCAGCCCCAGCATTTT
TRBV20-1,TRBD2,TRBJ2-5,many,CSAQRLAVQETQYF,TGCAGTGCGCAACGACTAGCGGTACAAGAGACCCAGTACTTC
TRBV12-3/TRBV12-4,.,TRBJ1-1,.,CASSSPDNSMNTEAFF,TGTGCCAGCAGTTCCCCAGATAATAGCATGAACACTGAAGCTTTCTTT
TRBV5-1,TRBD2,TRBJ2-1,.,CASSFGASGGVLSNEQFF,TGCGCCAGCAGCTTTGGGGCTAGCGGGGGAGTGTTGAGTAATGAGCAGTTCTTC
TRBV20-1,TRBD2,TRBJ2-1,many,CSASRGDTYNEQFF,TGCAGTGCTAGTCGGGGGGATACATACAATGAGCAGTTCTTC
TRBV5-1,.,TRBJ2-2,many,CASSPAPQRTGELFF,TGCGCCAGCAGCCCCGCCCCACAGCGCACCGGGGAGCTGTTTTTT
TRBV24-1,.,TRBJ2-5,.,CATSDLNGRYQETQYF,TGTGCCACCAGTGACTTAAATGGGAGGTACCAAGAGACCCAGTACTTC
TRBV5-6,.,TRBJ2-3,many,CASSPEGSDTQYF,TGTGCCAGCAGCCCGGAGGGATCGGATACGCAGTATTTT
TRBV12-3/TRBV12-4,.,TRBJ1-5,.,CASSPQNPNVDQPQHF,TGTGCCAGCAGTCCTCAAAACCCCAACGTTGATCAGCCCCAGCATTTT
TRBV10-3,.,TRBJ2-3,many,CAISESPSAADTQYF,TGTGCCATCAGTGAGTCCCCTAGCGCTGCCGATACGCAGTATTTT
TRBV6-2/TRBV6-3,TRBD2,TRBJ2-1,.,CASSLLPGTSAGSSYNEQFF,TGTGCCAGCAGCCTACTCCCAGGGACTAGCGCTGGAAGCTCCTACAATGAGCAGTTCTTC
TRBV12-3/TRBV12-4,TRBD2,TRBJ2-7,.,CASSPGLVYEQYF,TGTGCCAGCAGTCCGGGACTAGTCTACGAGCAGTACTTC
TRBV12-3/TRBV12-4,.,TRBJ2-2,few,CASSQAGELFF,TGTGCCAGCTCTCAGGCCGGGGAGCTGTTTTTT
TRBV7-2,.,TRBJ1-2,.,CASGQGRPTGYGYTF,TGTGCCAGCGGCCAGGGGCGTCCCACGGGCTATGGCTACACCTTC
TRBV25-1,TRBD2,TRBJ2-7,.,CASSESLGGKEQYF,TGTGCCAGCAGTGAATCTTTGGGGGGGAAGGAGCAGTACTTC
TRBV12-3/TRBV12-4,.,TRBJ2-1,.,CASRGPGLKYNEQFF,TGTGCCAGCAGGGGGCCAGGACTAAAATACAATGAGCAGTTCTTC
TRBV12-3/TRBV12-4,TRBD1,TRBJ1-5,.,CASSYGTGGRKPQHF,TGTGCCAGCAGTTACGGGACAGGGGGCCGTAAGCCCCAGCATTTT
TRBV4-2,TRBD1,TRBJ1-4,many,CASSQRGRGEKLFF,TGTGCCAGCAGCCAGAGGGGGCGCGGGGAAAAACTGTTTTTT
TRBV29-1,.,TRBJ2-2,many,CSVGRTGELFF,TGCAGCGTTGGCAGGACCGGGGAGCTGTTTTTT
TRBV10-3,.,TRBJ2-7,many,CAISELEGGDNEQYF,TGTGCCATCAGTGAGCTGGAGGGGGGGGACAACGAGCAGTACTTC
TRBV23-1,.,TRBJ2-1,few,CASSPQPLGLNEQFF,TGCGCCAGCAGTCCCCAGCCATTGGGGTTAAATGAGCAGTTCTTC
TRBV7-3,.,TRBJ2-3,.,CASSFLGGDTQYF,TGTGCCAGCAGCTTTCTCGGGGGAGATACGCAGTATTTT
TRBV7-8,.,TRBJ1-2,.,CASSQQGENGYTF,TGTGCCAGCAGCCAACAGGGCGAGAATGGCTACACCTTC
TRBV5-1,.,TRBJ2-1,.,CASSLWTGRGNEQFF,TGCGCCAGCAGCTTGTGGACAGGGAGGGGGAATGAGCAGTTCTTC
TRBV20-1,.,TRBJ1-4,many,CSARDISASTREKLFF,TGCAGTGCTAGAGATATATCGGCCAGCACCAGGGAAAAACTGTTTTTT
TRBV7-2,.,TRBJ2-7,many,CASSLGHPYEQYF,TGTGCCAGCAGCTTAGGGCATCCCTACGAGCAGTACTTC
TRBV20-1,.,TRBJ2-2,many,CSAVGILSPLGGGELFF,TGCAGTGCGGTGGGAATCCTCTCTCCCTTAGGGGGCGGGGAGCTGTTTTTT
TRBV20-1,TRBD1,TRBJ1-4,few,CSAKTGRLVGNEKLFF,TGCAGTGCTAAGACAGGGAGGCTGGTTGGTAATGAAAAACTGTTTTTT
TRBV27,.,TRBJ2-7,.,CASSLFLGAYEQYF,TGTGCCAGCAGTTTATTTCTAGGCGCCTACGAGCAGTACTTC
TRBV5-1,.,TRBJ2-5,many,CASSLRQGVETQYF,TGTGCCAGCAGTTTACGGCAGGGAGTGGAGACCCAGTACTTC
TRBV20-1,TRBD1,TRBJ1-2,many,CSAHPRDRMLYGYTF,TGCAGTGCCCACCCCCGGGACAGGATGTTATATGGCTACACCTTC
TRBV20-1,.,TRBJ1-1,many,CSARPRLYTEAFF,TGCAGTGCTAGACCCCGACTGTACACTGAAGCTTTCTTT
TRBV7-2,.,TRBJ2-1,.,CASSQGGTSNEQFF,TGTGCCAGCAGCCAAGGAGGGACTTCCAATGAGCAGTTCTTC
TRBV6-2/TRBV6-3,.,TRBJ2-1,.,CASSYIPQGEDNEQFF,TGTGCCAGCAGTTACATCCCCCAGGGCGAGGACAATGAGCAGTTCTTC
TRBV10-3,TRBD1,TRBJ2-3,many,CAITPTGSADTQYF,TGTGCCATCACCCCGACAGGGTCCGCGGATACGCAGTATTTT
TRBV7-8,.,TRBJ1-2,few,CASSPIGTYGYTF,TGTGCCAGCAGCCCCATCGGGACCTATGGCTACACCTTC